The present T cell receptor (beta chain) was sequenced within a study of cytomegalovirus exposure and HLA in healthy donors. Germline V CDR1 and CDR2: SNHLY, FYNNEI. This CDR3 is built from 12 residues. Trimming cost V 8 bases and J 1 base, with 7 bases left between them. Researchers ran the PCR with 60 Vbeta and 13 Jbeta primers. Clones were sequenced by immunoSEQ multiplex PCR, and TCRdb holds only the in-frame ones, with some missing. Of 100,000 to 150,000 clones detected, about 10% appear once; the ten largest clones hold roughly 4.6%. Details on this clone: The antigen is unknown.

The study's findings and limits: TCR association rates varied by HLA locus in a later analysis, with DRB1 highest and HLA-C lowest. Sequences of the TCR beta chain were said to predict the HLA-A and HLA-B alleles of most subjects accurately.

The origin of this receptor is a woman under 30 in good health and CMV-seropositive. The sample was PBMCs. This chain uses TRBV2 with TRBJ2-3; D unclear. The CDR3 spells CASGQGTDTQYF. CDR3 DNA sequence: TGTGCCAGCGGGCAGGGCACAGATACGCAGTATTTT. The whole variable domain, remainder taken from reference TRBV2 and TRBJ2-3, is EPEVTQTPSHQVTQMGQEVILRCVPISNHLYFYWYRQILGQKVEFLVSFYNNEISEKSEIFDDQFSVERPDGSNFTLKIRSTKLEDSAMYFCASGQGTDTQYFGPGTRLTVL.